One sample yielded the 5 T cell receptor beta chains listed below, sequenced in a study of shared clonotypes between healthy human individuals. TCRdb's copy holds only in-frame clones and misses some; the assay was immunoSEQ multiplex PCR. The sample holds over 400,000 clones, around 85% seen once. Sequencing was done on a sample of PBMCs. These receptors were taken from a woman between 40 and 50 years old in good health. Some clones in this sample may be carry-over from other donors' samples.

J is TRBJ1-2 and V is TRBV18; D remains ambiguous. In germline, CDR1 is KGHSH, CDR2 LQKENI. The CDR3 loop spans 15 amino acids. Trimming stripped 2 bases from V and 5 bases from J, with 15 bases between. DNA for the CDR3: TGTGCCAGCTCACCATCTCTTCAAGGTGGTTATGGCTACACCTTC. Amino acid sequence: CASSPSLQGGYGYTF.

This clone was recorded once. The rearrangement uses TRBV5-1 and TRBJ1-3; D remains ambiguous. V gave up 0 bases and J gave up 0 bases, with 10 bases separating them. CDR1 and CDR2 (germline): SGHRS, YFSETQ. The length of the CDR3 is 16 residues. CDR3 region: CASSLEATRSGNTIYF. CDR3 sequence (DNA): TGCGCCAGCAGCTTGGAGGCAACACGCTCTGGAAACACCATATATTTT.

About this clone: This specimen includes other DNA sequences encoding the same CDR3. V gene TRBV7-2 combines with J gene TRBJ2-3, with 10 bases identical to TRBD2. The length of the CDR3 is 15 residues. Germline V gives CDR1 SGHTA, CDR2 FQGNSA. After removal of 3 bases from V and 0 bases from J, the junction contained 0 bases not matched to a gene. The CDR3 DNA reads TGTGCCAGCAGCTTGACTAGCGGGAGCACAGATACGCAGTATTTT. Translation gives CASSLTSGSTDTQYF.

As concerns this clone: A much larger clone is a single base away; this may be a read error. This sample also contains other DNA sequences that code for the same CDR3. The CDR3 bases are TGCGCCAGCAGCTTAGCGCTTCACCAGGGGGCTCTATACAATGAGCAGTTCTTC. Translating gives CASSLALHQGALYNEQFF. This chain uses TRBV7-9 with TRBJ2-1; 8 nucleotides match TRBD1. Germline V lookup: CDR1 SEHNR, CDR2 FQNEAQ (reference sequence). The length of the CDR3 is 18 residues. Supplemented by reference TRBV7-9 and TRBJ2-1, the full variable domain reads DTGVSQNPRHKITKRGQNVTFRCDPISEHNRLYWYRQTLGQGPEFLTYFQNEAQLEKSRLLSDRFSAERPKGSFSTLEIQRTEQGDSAMYLCASSLALHQGALYNEQFFGPGTRLTVL.

This clone has just one count. The rearrangement joins TRBV7-2 to TRBJ1-3; perhaps TRBD1 as D (5 bases). The CDR3 is 16 residues long. In germline, CDR1 is SGHTA, CDR2 FQGNSA. The germline V and J ends were trimmed by 4 bases and 0 bases, with 13 bases remaining between them. In nucleotides, the CDR3 is TGTGCCAGCAGCTCTGTGGGGGGTTACTCTGGAAACACCATATATTTT. The encoded protein is CASSSVGGYSGNTIYF. Based on the CDR3 plus reference TRBV7-2 and TRBJ1-3, the full variable domain is GAGVSQSPSNKVTEKGKDVELRCDPISGHTALYWYRQSLGQGLEFLIYFQGNSAPDKSGLPSDRFSAERTGGSVSTLTIQRTQQEDSAVYLCASSSVGGYSGNTIYFGEGSWLTVV.